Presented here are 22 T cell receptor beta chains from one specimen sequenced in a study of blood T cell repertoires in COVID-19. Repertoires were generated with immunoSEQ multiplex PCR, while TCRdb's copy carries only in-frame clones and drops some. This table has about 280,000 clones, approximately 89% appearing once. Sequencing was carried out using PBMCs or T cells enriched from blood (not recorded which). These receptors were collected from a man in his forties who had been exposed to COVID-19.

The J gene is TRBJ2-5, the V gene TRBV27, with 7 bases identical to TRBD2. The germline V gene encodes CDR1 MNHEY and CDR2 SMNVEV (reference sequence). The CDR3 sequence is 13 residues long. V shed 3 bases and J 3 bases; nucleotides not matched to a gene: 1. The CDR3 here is CASSFREEETQYF. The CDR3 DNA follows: TGTGCCAGCAGTTTTCGGGAGGAAGAGACCCAGTACTTC.

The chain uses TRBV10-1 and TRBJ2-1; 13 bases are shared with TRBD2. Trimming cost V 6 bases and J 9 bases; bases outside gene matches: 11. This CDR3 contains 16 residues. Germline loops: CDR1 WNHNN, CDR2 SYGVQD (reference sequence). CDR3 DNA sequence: TGCGCCAGCAGCCAACTGGGACTAGCGGGAAAGGGTGAGCAGTTCTTC. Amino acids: CASSQLGLAGKGEQFF.

This chain's CDR3 is CAWSVRGRQGAGEQYF. The CDR3 bases are TGTGCCTGGAGTGTAAGGGGGAGGCAGGGGGCTGGAGAGCAGTACTTC. The V and J genes are TRBV30 and TRBJ2-7, with 8 bases fitting TRBD1. J lost 7 bases, V lost 0 bases, and 14 bases had no gene match. Germline-derived CDR1 and CDR2 are GTSNPN and SVGIG (reference sequence). This CDR3 region has 16 residues.

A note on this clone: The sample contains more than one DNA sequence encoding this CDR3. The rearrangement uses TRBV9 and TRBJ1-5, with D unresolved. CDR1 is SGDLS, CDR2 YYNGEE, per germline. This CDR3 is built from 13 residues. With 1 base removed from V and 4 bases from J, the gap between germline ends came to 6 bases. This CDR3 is CASSVSGNQPQHF. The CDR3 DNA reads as TGTGCCAGCAGCGTATCGGGGAATCAGCCCCAGCATTTT.

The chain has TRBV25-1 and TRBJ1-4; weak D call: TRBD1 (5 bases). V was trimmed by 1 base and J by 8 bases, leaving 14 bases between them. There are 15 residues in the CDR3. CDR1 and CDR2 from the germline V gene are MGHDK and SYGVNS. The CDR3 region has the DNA TGTGCCAGCAGTGAATTTTCAGGGCTTTTCGAAAAACTGTTTTTT. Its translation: CASSEFSGLFEKLFF.

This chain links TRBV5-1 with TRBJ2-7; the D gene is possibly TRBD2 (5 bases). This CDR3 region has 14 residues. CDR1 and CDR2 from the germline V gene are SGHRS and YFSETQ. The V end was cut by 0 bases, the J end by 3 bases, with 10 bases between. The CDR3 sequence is CASSLVGLNYEQYF. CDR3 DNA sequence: TGCGCCAGCAGCTTGGTAGGACTGAACTACGAGCAGTACTTC.

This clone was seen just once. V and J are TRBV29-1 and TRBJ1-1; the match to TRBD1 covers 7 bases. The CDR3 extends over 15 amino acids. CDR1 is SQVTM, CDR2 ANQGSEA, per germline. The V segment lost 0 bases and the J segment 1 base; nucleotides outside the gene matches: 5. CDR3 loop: CSVEDLGGANTEAFF. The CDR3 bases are TGCAGCGTTGAAGATCTAGGGGGCGCGAACACTGAAGCTTTCTTT.

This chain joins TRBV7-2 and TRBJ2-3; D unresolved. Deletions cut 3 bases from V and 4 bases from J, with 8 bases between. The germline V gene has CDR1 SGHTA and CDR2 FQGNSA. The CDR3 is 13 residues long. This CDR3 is CASSFTTSDTQYF. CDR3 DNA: TGTGCCAGCAGCTTCACTACATCAGATACGCAGTATTTT. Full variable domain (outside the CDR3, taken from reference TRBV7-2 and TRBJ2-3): GAGVSQSPSNKVTEKGKDVELRCDPISGHTALYWYRQSLGQGLEFLIYFQGNSAPDKSGLPSDRFSAERTGGSVSTLTIQRTQQEDSAVYLCASSFTTSDTQYFGPGTRLTVL.

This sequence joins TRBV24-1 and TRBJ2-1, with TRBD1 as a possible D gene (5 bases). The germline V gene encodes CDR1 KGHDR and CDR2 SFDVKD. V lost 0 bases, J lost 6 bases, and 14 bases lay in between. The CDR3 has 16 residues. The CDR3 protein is CATSDLRQGMFNEQFF. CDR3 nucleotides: TGTGCCACCAGTGATTTGCGGCAGGGCATGTTCAATGAGCAGTTCTTC.

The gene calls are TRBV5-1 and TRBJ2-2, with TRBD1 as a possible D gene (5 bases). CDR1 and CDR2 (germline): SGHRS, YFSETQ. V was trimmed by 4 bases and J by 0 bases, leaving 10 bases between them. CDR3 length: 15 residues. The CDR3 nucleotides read TGCGCCAGCAGCCAGGACACATCGAACACCGGGGAGCTGTTTTTT. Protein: CASSQDTSNTGELFF.

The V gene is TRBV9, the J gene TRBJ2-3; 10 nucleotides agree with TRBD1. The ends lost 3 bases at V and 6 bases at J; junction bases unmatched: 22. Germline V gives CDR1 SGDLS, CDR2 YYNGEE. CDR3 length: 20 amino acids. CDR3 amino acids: CASSGTPGGTGEVFLDTQYF. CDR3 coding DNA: TGTGCCAGCAGCGGGACGCCGGGAGGGACAGGGGAAGTCTTTTTGGATACGCAGTATTTT. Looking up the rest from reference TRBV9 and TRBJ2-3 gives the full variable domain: DSGVTQTPKHLITATGQRVTLRCSPRSGDLSVYWYQQSLDQGLQFLIQYYNGEERAKGNILERFSAQQFPDLHSELNLSSLELGDSALYFCASSGTPGGTGEVFLDTQYFGPGTRLTVL.

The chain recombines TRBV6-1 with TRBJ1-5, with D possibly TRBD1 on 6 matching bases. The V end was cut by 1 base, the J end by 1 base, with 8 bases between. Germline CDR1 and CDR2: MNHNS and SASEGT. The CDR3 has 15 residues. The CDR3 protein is CASSEVGQSNQPQHF. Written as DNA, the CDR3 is TGTGCCAGCAGTGAAGTTGGACAGAGCAATCAGCCCCAGCATTTT.

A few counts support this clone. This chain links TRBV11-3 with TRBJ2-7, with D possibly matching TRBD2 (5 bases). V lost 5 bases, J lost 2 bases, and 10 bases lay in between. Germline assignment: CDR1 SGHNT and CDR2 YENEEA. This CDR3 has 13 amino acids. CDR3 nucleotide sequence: TGTGCCAGCAGCGAGGGTGAACCCTACGAGCAGTACTTC. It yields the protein CASSEGEPYEQYF.

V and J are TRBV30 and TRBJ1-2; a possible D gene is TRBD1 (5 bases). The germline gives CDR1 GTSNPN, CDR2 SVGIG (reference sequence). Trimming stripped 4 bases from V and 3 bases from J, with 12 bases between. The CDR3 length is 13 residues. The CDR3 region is CAWMGLRDYGYTF. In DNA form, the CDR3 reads TGTGCCTGGATGGGCCTCAGGGACTATGGCTACACCTTC.

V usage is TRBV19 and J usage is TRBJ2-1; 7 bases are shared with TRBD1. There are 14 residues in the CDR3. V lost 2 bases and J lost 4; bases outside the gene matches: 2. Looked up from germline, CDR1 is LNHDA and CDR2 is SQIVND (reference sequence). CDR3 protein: CASSIWDRYNEQFF. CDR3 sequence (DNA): TGTGCCAGTAGTATATGGGACAGATACAATGAGCAGTTCTTC.

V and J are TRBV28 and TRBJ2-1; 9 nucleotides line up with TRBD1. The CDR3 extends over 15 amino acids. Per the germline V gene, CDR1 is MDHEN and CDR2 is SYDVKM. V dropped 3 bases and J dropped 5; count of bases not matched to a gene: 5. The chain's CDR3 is CASSFGGTGNNEQFF. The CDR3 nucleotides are TGTGCCAGCAGTTTCGGAGGGACAGGGAACAATGAGCAGTTCTTC. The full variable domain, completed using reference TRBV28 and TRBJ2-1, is DVKVTQSSRYLVKRTGEKVFLECVQDMDHENMFWYRQDPGLGLRLIYFSYDVKMKEKGDIPEGYSVSREKKERFSLILESASTNQTSMYLCASSFGGTGNNEQFFGPGTRLTVL.

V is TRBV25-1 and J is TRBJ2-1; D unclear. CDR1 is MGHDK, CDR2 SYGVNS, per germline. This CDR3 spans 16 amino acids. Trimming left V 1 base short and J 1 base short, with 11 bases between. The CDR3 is CASSEFVSDSYNEQFF. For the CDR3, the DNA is TGTGCCAGCAGTGAATTTGTAAGCGATTCCTACAATGAGCAGTTCTTC.

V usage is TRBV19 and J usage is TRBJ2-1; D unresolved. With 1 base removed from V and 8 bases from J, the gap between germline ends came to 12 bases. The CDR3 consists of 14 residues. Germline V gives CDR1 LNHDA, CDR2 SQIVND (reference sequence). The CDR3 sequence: CASSIGAGNYEQFF. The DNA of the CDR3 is TGTGCCAGTAGTATAGGGGCCGGAAATTATGAGCAGTTCTTC.

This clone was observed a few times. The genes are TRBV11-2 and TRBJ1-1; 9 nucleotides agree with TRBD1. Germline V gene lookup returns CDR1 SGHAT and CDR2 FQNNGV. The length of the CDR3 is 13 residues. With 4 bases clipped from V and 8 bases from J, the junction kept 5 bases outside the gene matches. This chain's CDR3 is CASSSSGTGEAFF. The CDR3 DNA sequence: TGTGCCAGCAGCTCGTCCGGGACAGGGGAAGCTTTCTTT.

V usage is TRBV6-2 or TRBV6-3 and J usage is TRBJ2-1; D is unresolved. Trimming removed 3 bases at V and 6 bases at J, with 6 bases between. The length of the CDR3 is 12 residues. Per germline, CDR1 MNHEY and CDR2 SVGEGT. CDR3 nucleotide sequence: TGTGCCAGCAGTTATAGAGGCAATGAGCAGTTCTTC. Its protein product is CASSYRGNEQFF.

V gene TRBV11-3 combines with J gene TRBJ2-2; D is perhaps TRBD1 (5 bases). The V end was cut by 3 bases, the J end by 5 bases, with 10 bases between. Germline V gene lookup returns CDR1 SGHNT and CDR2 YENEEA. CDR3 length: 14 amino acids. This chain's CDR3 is CASSFQGITGELFF. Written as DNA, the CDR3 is TGTGCCAGCAGCTTTCAGGGTATAACCGGGGAGCTGTTTTTT.

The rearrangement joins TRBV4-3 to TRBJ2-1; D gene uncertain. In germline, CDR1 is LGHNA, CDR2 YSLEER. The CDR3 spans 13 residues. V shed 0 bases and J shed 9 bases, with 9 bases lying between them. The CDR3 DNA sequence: TGCGCCAGCAGCCAAGATTTACCAGGTGAGCAGTTCTTC. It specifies CASSQDLPGEQFF.